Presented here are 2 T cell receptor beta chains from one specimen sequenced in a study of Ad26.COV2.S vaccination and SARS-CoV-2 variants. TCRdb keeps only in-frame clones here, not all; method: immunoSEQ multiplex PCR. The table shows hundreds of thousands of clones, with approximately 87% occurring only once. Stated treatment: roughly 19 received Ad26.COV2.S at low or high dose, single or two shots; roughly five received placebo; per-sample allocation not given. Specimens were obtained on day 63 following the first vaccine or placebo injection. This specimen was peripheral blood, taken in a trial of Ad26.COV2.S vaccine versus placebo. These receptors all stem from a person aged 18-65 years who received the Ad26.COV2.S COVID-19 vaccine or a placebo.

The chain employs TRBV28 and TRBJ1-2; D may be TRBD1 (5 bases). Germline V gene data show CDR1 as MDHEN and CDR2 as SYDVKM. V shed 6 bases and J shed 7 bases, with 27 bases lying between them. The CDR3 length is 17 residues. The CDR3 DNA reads TGTGCCAGCAGCTACCCATTCGGGGGAGGGCCCAGTAGTGGCTACACCTTC. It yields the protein CASSYPFGGGPSSGYTF.

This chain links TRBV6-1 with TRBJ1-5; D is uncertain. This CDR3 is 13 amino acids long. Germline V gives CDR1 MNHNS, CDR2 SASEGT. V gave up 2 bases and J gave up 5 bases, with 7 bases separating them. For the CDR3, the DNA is TGTGCCAGCAGTGAAAATGAGGATCAGCCCCAGCATTTT. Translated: CASSENEDQPQHF.